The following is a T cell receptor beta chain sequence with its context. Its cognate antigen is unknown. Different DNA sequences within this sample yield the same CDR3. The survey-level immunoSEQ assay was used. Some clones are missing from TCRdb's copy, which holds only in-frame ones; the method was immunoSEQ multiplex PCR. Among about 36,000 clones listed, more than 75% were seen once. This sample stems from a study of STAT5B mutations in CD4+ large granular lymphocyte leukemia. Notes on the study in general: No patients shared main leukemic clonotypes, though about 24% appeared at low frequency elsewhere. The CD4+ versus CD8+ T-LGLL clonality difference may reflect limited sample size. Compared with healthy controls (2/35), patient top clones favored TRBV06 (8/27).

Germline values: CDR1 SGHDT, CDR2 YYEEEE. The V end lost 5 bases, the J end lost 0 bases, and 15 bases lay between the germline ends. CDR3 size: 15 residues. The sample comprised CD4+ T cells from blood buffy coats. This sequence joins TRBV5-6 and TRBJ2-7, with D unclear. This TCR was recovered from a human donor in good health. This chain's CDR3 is CASRQDTFHSYEQYF. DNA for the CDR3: TGTGCCAGCAGACAAGACACCTTCCACTCCTACGAGCAGTACTTC.